The rows below give T cell receptor beta chains drawn from one sample of a study of T cells in Graves' hyperthyroidism and ophthalmopathy. MiXCR, run by TCRdb on the multiplex PCR reads, gives a single entry per CDR3 protein. This table holds 300,000 to 400,000 distinct CDR3 sequences, about 20% found once. Material: blood. The receptors here all came from a woman in her fifties or sixties with Graves' hyperthyroidism. Each CDR3 is given with its conserved first and last residue. Each record gives: D gene, clone size, J gene, V gene, CDR3 DNA, CDR3 protein. A D gene is named only where the DNA matches it firmly. Not all rows give a size; the values are once, few, many and, for expanded clones, a class.

. | many | TRBJ2-5 | TRBV2 | TGTGCCAGCAGTGAAGAGGACATGCGAGAGACCCAGTACTTC | CASSEEDMRETQYF
. | . | TRBJ2-1 | TRBV27 | TGTGCCAGCAGTTTAAATGGCTATGAGCAGTTCTTC | CASSLNGYEQFF
. | . | TRBJ2-1 | TRBV11-3 | TGTGCCAGCAGCTTAGATCGTACAGAGCAGTTCTTC | CASSLDRTEQFF
. | few | TRBJ1-1 | TRBV29-1 | TGCAGCGTTGCCAGTCTTTGGGACACTGAAGCTTTCTTT | CSVASLWDTEAFF
TRBD2 | few | TRBJ2-7 | TRBV2 | TGTGCCAGCAGTGGCGCGGGAGGGTCCTACGAGCAGTACTTC | CASSGAGGSYEQYF
TRBD2 | . | TRBJ2-7 | TRBV7-9 | TGTGCCAGCAGCCCTAGTGGGGGACTACCCTACGAGCAGTACTTC | CASSPSGGLPYEQYF
TRBD1 | few | TRBJ1-1 | TRBV7-8 | TGTGCCAGCAGCCCACCCCTTCGACAGGGCCTTACTGAAGCTTTCTTT | CASSPPLRQGLTEAFF
TRBD1 | many | TRBJ1-4 | TRBV18 | TGTGCCAGCTCAAGGGACAGGGGAAATGAAAAACTGTTTTTT | CASSRDRGNEKLFF
. | few | TRBJ2-3 | TRBV28 | TGTGCCAGCAGTGAATATCCAGATACGCAGTATTTT | CASSEYPDTQYF
TRBD1 | few | TRBJ1-2 | TRBV5-4 | TGTGCCAGCAGCTCCGGGACAGGGAAAATTGGCTATGGCTACACCTTC | CASSSGTGKIGYGYTF
TRBD2 | many | TRBJ2-7 | TRBV6-5 | TGTGCCAGCAGTTACTCCCGCGCGGGAGGGTGGGAGCAGTACTTC | CASSYSRAGGWEQYF
. | many | TRBJ1-6 | TRBV7-2 | TGTGCCAGCAGCTTGCAGGGAGGCAATAATTCACCCCTCCACTTT | CASSLQGGNNSPLHF
. | . | TRBJ1-4 | TRBV2 | TGTGCCAGCAGTGTGGGACAAGAAAAACTGTTTTTT | CASSVGQEKLFF
TRBD1 | many | TRBJ1-1 | TRBV11-2 | TGTGCCAGCAGCAGAACAGGGGGCAGTGGGACTGAAGCTTTCTTT | CASSRTGGSGTEAFF
TRBD1 | few | TRBJ2-1 | TRBV20-1 | TGCAGTGCTAATCCGGGACAGGTATACAATGAGCAGTTCTTC | CSANPGQVYNEQFF
. | few | TRBJ2-7 | TRBV2 | TGTGCCAGCAGTTATGACGGGAGCTACGAGCAGTACTTC | CASSYDGSYEQYF
. | many | TRBJ1-1 | TRBV12-3/TRBV12-4 | TGTGCCAGCAGTATAAGGAACACTGAAGCTTTCTTT | CASSIRNTEAFF
TRBD1 | . | TRBJ1-2 | TRBV6-1 | TGTGCCAGCAGGCCGGGACAGCTCTATGGCTACACCTTC | CASRPGQLYGYTF
TRBD1 | many | TRBJ2-3 | TRBV18 | TGTGCCAGCTCACCAGGGACAGCCCCCCCAGATACGCAGTATTTT | CASSPGTAPPDTQYF
TRBD1 | many | TRBJ2-7 | TRBV7-3 | TGTGCCAGCAGCTTTGGACAGGGCTACGAGCAGTACTTC | CASSFGQGYEQYF
. | many | TRBJ1-5 | TRBV7-2 | TGCGCCAGCAGCTTGGAGGGGGGCGGGCAGCCCCAGCATTTT | CASSLEGGGQPQHF
. | many | TRBJ2-2 | TRBV20-1 | TGCAGTGCTAGCACAGTGAACACCGGGGAGCTGTTTTTT | CSASTVNTGELFF
TRBD2 | many | TRBJ2-1 | TRBV2 | TGTGCCAGCAGTGAAGATGCGGGGGGCGTCAATGAGCAGTTCTTC | CASSEDAGGVNEQFF
TRBD1 | few | TRBJ2-2 | TRBV12-3/TRBV12-4 | TGTGCCAGCACGTTAACGGGACAGGCAATCACCGGGGAGCTGTTTTTT | CASTLTGQAITGELFF
TRBD1 | . | TRBJ1-2 | TRBV6-1 | TGTGCCAGCAGCTTGTTGGGACAGGAGACCTTC | CASSLLGQETF
. | once | TRBJ1-1 | TRBV10-3 | TGTGCCATCATGGTAGAAAACACTGAAGCTTTCTTT | CAIMVENTEAFF
. | . | TRBJ1-3 | TRBV5-6 | TGTGCCAGCAGCCATATAGACTCTGGAAACACCATATATTTT | CASSHIDSGNTIYF
. | . | TRBJ1-1 | TRBV5-1 | TGCGCCAGCAGCCGACGGTGGGGGGCTGAAGCTTTCTTT | CASSRRWGAEAFF
. | few | TRBJ2-7 | TRBV3-1 | TGTGCCAGCAGCCAAAGAGGGCCGGACGAGCAGTACTTC | CASSQRGPDEQYF
. | few | TRBJ1-1 | TRBV4-1 | TGCGCCAGCAGCCACGGACTGGAGAACACTGAAGCTTTCTTT | CASSHGLENTEAFF
. | few | TRBJ2-2 | TRBV25-1 | TGTGCCAGCAGTGAATGGGGGGGCTTCAACACCGGGGAGCTGTTTTTT | CASSEWGGFNTGELFF
. | many | TRBJ2-7 | TRBV2 | TGTGCCAGCATAGGAGTCAACTACGAGCAGTACTTC | CASIGVNYEQYF
. | . | TRBJ2-1 | TRBV11-3 | TGTGCCAGCAGCCCGGGGGTTGGGTTGGCGGTCTCCTACAATGAGCAGTTCTTC | CASSPGVGLAVSYNEQFF
. | many | TRBJ2-1 | TRBV27 | TGTGCCAGCAGTTTGGGGGGTCCGAATGAGCAGTTCTTC | CASSLGGPNEQFF
. | many | TRBJ2-1 | TRBV5-1 | TGCGCCAGCAGCTTGGCCGGGAGAGACTACAATGAGCAGTTCTTC | CASSLAGRDYNEQFF
. | few | TRBJ1-2 | TRBV6-1 | TGTGCCAGCAGGATAAGCCCAGTTCTCTATGGCTACACCTTC | CASRISPVLYGYTF
. | many | TRBJ2-7 | TRBV28 | TGTGCCAGCCGAACAGGGGGGGGATACGAGCAGTACTTC | CASRTGGGYEQYF
. | many | TRBJ1-2 | TRBV15 | TGTGCCACGACTCGGGATCTCCCAAACACCAACTATGGCTACACCTTC | CATTRDLPNTNYGYTF
. | . | TRBJ1-5 | TRBV6-5 | TGTGCCAGCAGCTATATAGGGCCCCTTCAGCCCCAGCATTTT | CASSYIGPLQPQHF
. | many | TRBJ2-3 | TRBV15 | TGTGCCACCAGCAGTCCCCTCCGGGCGGAATACACAGATACGCAGTATTTT | CATSSPLRAEYTDTQYF
. | many | TRBJ1-1 | TRBV5-1 | TGCGCCAGCAGCTCAGGGTTCGACACTGAAGCTTTCTTT | CASSSGFDTEAFF
. | many | TRBJ1-6 | TRBV28 | TGTGCCAGCAGTTTTGGGGGTTATTCACCCCTCCACTTT | CASSFGGYSPLHF
TRBD1 | few | TRBJ2-2 | TRBV6-1 | TGTGCCAGCACCCCTCAGGCAGGGGGCTGGACCGGGGAGCTGTTTTTT | CASTPQAGGWTGELFF
TRBD2 | few | TRBJ2-1 | TRBV2 | TGTGCCAGCACTCGGCCCAGCGGGGGTGAGCAGTTCTTC | CASTRPSGGEQFF
. | many | TRBJ1-1 | TRBV30 | TGTGCCTGGAGTTTCATGAACACTGAAGCTTTCTTT | CAWSFMNTEAFF
TRBD1 | many | TRBJ1-5 | TRBV6-5 | TGTGCCAGCAGTTACTCCGGGACAGGGGATCAGCCCCAGCATTTT | CASSYSGTGDQPQHF
. | . | TRBJ1-5 | TRBV2 | TGTGCCAGCAGTTACGGGGGCGCGGGCAATCAGCCCCAGCATTTT | CASSYGGAGNQPQHF
. | many | TRBJ2-5 | TRBV12-3/TRBV12-4 | TGTGCCAGCAGTTTCACTGTCCAAGAGACCCAGTACTTC | CASSFTVQETQYF
TRBD1 | . | TRBJ2-5 | TRBV29-1 | TGCAGCGTGTCAACAGGGGCCGGGGAGACCCAGTACTTC | CSVSTGAGETQYF
. | few | TRBJ2-3 | TRBV7-2 | TGTGCCAGCAGCATGCTTGGTTTCACAGATACGCAGTATTTT | CASSMLGFTDTQYF
. | . | TRBJ2-5 | TRBV16 | TGTGCCAGCAGCCACATTCAGGGTTCGGAGACCCAGTACTTC | CASSHIQGSETQYF
. | . | TRBJ1-1 | TRBV28 | TGTGCCAGCAGTTTATGGGGGGGGCAGTCCACTGAAGCTTTCTTT | CASSLWGGQSTEAFF
TRBD1 | . | TRBJ1-2 | TRBV6-5 | TGTGCCAGCAGTTCCGGAGCAGGGGGCGCAAGATATGGCTACACCTTC | CASSSGAGGARYGYTF
TRBD1 | many | TRBJ1-4 | TRBV29-1 | TGCAGCGTTGGTTCGGGAGGGGGCGGACTCAATGAAAAACTGTTTTTT | CSVGSGGGGLNEKLFF